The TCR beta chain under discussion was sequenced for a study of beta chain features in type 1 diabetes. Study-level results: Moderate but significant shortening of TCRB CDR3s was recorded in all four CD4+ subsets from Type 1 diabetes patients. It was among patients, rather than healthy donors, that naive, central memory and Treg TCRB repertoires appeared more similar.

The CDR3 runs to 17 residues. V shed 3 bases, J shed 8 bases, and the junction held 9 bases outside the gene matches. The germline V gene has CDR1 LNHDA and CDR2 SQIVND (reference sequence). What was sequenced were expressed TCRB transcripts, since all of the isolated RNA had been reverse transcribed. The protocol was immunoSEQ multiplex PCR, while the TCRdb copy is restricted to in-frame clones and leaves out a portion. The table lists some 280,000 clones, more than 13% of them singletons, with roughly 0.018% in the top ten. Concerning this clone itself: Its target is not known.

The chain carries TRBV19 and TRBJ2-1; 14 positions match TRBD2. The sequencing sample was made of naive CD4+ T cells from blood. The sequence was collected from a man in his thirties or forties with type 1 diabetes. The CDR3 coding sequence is TGTGCCAGTAGTATTGCCCCCGGGACTAGCGGGAGCTATGAGCAGTTCTTC. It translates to CASSIAPGTSGSYEQFF.